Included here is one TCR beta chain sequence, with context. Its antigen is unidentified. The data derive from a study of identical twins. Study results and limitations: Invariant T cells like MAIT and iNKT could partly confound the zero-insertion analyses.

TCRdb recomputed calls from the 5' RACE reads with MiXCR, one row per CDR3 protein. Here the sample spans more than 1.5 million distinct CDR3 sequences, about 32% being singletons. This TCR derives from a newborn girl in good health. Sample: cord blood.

CDR3 nucleotide sequence: TGTGCCAGCAGTGGGGACACCGGGGAGCTGTTTTTT. It encodes CASSGDTGELFF. This chain joins TRBV2 and TRBJ2-2; no firm D call. This CDR3 spans 12 amino acids. Germline CDR1 is SNHLY and CDR2 is FYNNEI. V was cut by 4 bases and J by 3 bases, with 3 bases left in between.